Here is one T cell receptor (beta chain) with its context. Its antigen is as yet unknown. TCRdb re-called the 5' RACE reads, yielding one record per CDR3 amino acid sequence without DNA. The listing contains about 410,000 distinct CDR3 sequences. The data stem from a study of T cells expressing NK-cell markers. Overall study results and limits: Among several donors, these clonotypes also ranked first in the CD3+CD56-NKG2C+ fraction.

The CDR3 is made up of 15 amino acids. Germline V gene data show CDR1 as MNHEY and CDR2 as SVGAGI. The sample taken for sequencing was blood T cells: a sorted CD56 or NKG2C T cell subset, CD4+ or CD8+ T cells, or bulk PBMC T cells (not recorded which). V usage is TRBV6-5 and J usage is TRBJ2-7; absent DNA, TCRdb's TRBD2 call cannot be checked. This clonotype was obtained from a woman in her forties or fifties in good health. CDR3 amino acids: CASSPEGLRTYEQYF.